Only a few counts were recorded for the clone carrying this T cell receptor beta chain. This sample stems from a study of blood T cell repertoires in COVID-19. Per the original data handling: The assay estimated nucleated cells by amplifying reference gene primers. Sequencing used immunoSEQ multiplex PCR; TCRdb keeps in-frame clones, though not all of them. The D gene and trimming were derived from the DNA, and the V and J assignments and clone size from that table. The sample yields around 45,000 clones, roughly nine tenths seen once. V was trimmed by 3 bases and J by 5 bases, leaving 16 bases between them. Germline V gene lookup returns CDR1 LGHDT and CDR2 YNNKEL (reference sequence). This CDR3 spans 15 amino acids.

The clonotype originates from a human donor in a cohort sampled during active COVID-19. The sample was peripheral blood. This rearrangement joins TRBV3-1 (or the pseudogene TRBV3-2) to TRBJ2-5; possibly TRBD1 for D (5 bases). This CDR3 is CASSHEASKGETQYF. The CDR3 nucleotides read TGTGCCAGCAGCCACGAAGCATCTAAGGGGGAGACCCAGTACTTC.